These 8 T cell receptor beta chains came from one sample sequenced in a study of T cells in Graves' hyperthyroidism and ophthalmopathy. Amplification of TCR beta CDR3 regions used RNA as the template. The HTBI set primed first-round TCR CDR3 RT-PCR. Each CDR3 protein is one row after TCRdb ran MiXCR on the multiplex PCR reads. The sample has about 570,000 distinct CDR3 sequences, 14% seen once; the top ten hold approximately 13%. The source material was blood. These receptors originate from a woman aged 40 to 50 with Graves' hyperthyroidism.

This clonotype has ten or more counts. The chain is built from TRBV28 and TRBJ1-2; 7 nucleotides line up with TRBD1. The germline V gene encodes CDR1 MDHEN and CDR2 SYDVKM. V lost 6 bases to trimming and J lost 5 bases; unmatched junction nucleotides: 6. The CDR3 totals 13 residues. CDR3 nucleotides: TGTGCCAGCAGGTCGACAGGGCGGTATGGCTACACCTTC. Translation: CASRSTGRYGYTF.

A remark on this clonotype: Since a much larger clone is just one base distant, this may be a read error. The gene calls are TRBV28 and TRBJ2-7; maybe TRBD1 (5 bases). The length of the CDR3 is 17 residues. The germline V gene has CDR1 MDHEN and CDR2 SYDVKM. The CDR3 DNA reads TGTGCCAGCAGTGCTTTATCTCCTGGACATTTTGTTTACGAGCGGTACTTC. Translation: CASSALSPGHFVYERYF.

This clonotype was recorded at least ten times. The chain employs TRBV20-1 and TRBJ2-5, with TRBD2 matching 11 bases. The CDR3 length is 15 residues. With V trimmed by 5 bases and J by 2 bases, 7 bases remained unmatched. CDR1 and CDR2 (germline): DFQATT, SNEGSKA (reference sequence). In DNA, the CDR3 is TGCAGTGCTTCTTCGGGACTAGCGGTTCAAGAGACCCAGTACTTC. This gives the protein CSASSGLAVQETQYF.

The V and J genes are TRBV5-1 and TRBJ2-1; D remains unclear. Germline V gene sequence: CDR1 SGHRS, CDR2 YFSETQ. Deletions cut 4 bases from V and 10 bases from J, with 12 bases between. CDR3 size: 12 residues. The CDR3 sequence is CASSIREQEQFF. DNA for the CDR3: TGCGCCAGCAGCATAAGAGAACAAGAGCAGTTCTTC.

This clonotype has at least ten counts. The chain is built from TRBV29-1 and TRBJ2-2; perhaps TRBD2 as D (6 bases). The CDR3 is 14 residues long. Trimming pared 5 bases from V and 2 bases from J, leaving 12 bases between. CDR1 and CDR2 from the germline V gene are SQVTM and ANQGSEA. The CDR3 DNA reads as TGCAGCGTTACCCGGGACTTAAACACCGGGGAGCTGTTTTTT. Protein sequence: CSVTRDLNTGELFF.

The J gene is TRBJ1-4, the V gene TRBV20-1; D gene unclear. CDR1 is DFQATT and CDR2 is SNEGSKA in the germline V gene (reference sequence). The CDR3 is made up of 15 amino acids. V shed 0 bases and J shed 5 bases, with 13 bases lying between them. CDR3 in amino acids: CSARDMRGSNEKLFF. CDR3 sequence (DNA): TGCAGTGCTAGAGATATGCGGGGTTCGAATGAAAAACTGTTTTTT.

This clonotype appeared a few times. The chain recombines TRBV6-1 with TRBJ2-3; D is uncertain. In germline, CDR1 is MNHNS, CDR2 SASEGT. V was clipped by 6 bases and J by 1 base, with 14 bases between them. This CDR3 contains 15 residues. The CDR3 DNA follows: TGTGCCAGCAGCCGTGGGTACGCGCGCACAGATACGCAGTATTTT. It translates to CASSRGYARTDTQYF.

This clonotype was picked up many times. The chain joins TRBV11-2 to TRBJ2-3, with a weak D call TRBD1 (6 bases). V was trimmed by 5 bases and J by 2 bases, leaving 17 bases between them. This CDR3 is 16 amino acids long. Germline lookup yields CDR1 SGHAT and CDR2 FQNNGV. The CDR3 protein is CASSKAPGHNTDTQYF. CDR3 in DNA: TGTGCCAGCAGCAAAGCTCCGGGACATAACACAGATACGCAGTATTTT.